This T cell receptor beta chain comes out of a study of CD8+CD57+ T cells in acquired aplastic anemia. Turning to the study itself: The study obtained an average of 3.2 ug of DNA from sorted CD4+ and CD8+ cells. Study outcomes and limitations: Patient and control CD8+ Simpson's diversity was not significantly different.

It was genomic DNA that served as the template for profiling TCR beta VDJ and CDR3. TCRdb reprocessed the reads via MiXCR and lists one record per CDR3 protein. The sample records 150,000 to 200,000 distinct CDR3 sequences, 40% to 60% being singletons. An expansion of CD8+CD57+ cells by flow cytometry had been shown in patients chosen for sequencing. Every patient had severe acquired aplastic anemia. No therapy had been given to the patients at the time of blood sampling. This CDR3 comprises 15 residues. Trimming removed 0 bases at V and 4 bases at J, with 13 bases between. CDR1 SGHRS and CDR2 YFSETQ come from the germline V gene. Comment on this clonotype: What it recognizes is unknown.

The sequenced sample was sorted CD4+, CD8+, or CD8+CD57+ T cells (not recorded which) from PBMCs. This sequence was found in a human donor with aplastic anemia. The rearrangement joins TRBV5-1 to TRBJ1-1; tentative D call: TRBD1 (6 bases). The CDR3 nucleotides are TGCGCCAGCAGCTTGGCTTCAGGGGTGGGCACTGAAGCTTTCTTT. Its protein is CASSLASGVGTEAFF.